This T cell receptor beta chain was identified in a study of identical twins. CDR1 and CDR2 from the germline V gene are ENHRY and SYGVKD. The CDR3 is 15 residues long. Unmatched junction bases numbered 10, after V lost 8 bases and J lost 1 base. It was template switching that added a universal primer site, and there were unique molecular identifiers on the cDNA. One entry per CDR3 protein results from TCRdb running MiXCR on the 5' RACE reads. The table records some 1,700,000 distinct CDR3 sequences, roughly a third of them present only once. General study points: Within cord blood, abundant beta clonotypes carried fewer insertions, but memory repertoires showed no such trend. Out-of-frame alpha sequences shared by twins showed excess low generation probability.

In this sample, this clonotype turned up a few times. Antigen unknown. The receptor was derived from a newborn girl in good health. The chain recombines TRBV10-3 with TRBJ1-1; 7 nucleotides agree with TRBD1. Sequenced input: cord blood. As DNA, the CDR3 is TGTGCCATCCGTGCCACAGGGGCCACGAACACTGAAGCTTTCTTT. Its translation: CAIRATGATNTEAFF.